This TCR beta chain is drawn from a study of T-cell memory formation after mild COVID-19. Background on the study: Across donors, TCR clusters were largely donor specific. Study findings and constraints: Later expanders leaned CD4+, whereas day 15 to 85 contracting clones were balanced CD4/CD8.

One entry per CDR3 protein, called by TCRdb with MiXCR from the 5' RACE reads. Of around 47,000 distinct CDR3 sequences detected, 8% to 10% appear once; the ten largest clones hold around 11%. This clonotype appeared many times. Its antigen is still unknown. The clonotype originates from an adult woman who had mild COVID-19 (a few samples of this study predate the infection). Cell type and time point are not known. The specimen sequenced was PBMCs or a T cell subset sorted from them (not recorded which).

CDR3: CASSEGQGPSYEQYF. CDR3 DNA: TGTGCCAGCAGTGAAGGACAGGGTCCTTCCTACGAGCAGTACTTC. This chain links TRBV25-1 with TRBJ2-7, with 8 bases lining up with TRBD1. The CDR3 has 15 amino acids. Germline V gene lookup returns CDR1 MGHDK and CDR2 SYGVNS. Trimming at V came to 2 bases and at J to 1 base, leaving 4 bases not matched to a gene.